This T cell receptor (beta chain) was retrieved from a study of cytomegalovirus exposure and HLA in healthy donors (dated by TCRdb to 2015 to 2018). About the study as a whole: An earlier analysis of approximately 590 of the donors reported roughly 270 Gb of sequence data and 100 million to 130 million unique TCR beta sequences from roughly 200 million T cells. An early release that covered about 600 HLA-typed donors contained approximately 300 gigabases of sequencing data and around 85 million unique TCR sequences. The genetic ancestry cluster associated with self-reported Caucasian donors included around four fifths of the roughly 380 genotyped donors. The study was designed to test whether signatures of past pathogen exposure could be identified by cataloging public T cell receptors. The study profiled the T cell repertoires of 666 subjects by immunosequencing and related them to cytomegalovirus serostatus. In addition to the first cohort of 666 subjects, a separate validation cohort of 130 or so different subjects was used. High-throughput TCR immunosequencing, statistical association of individual TCRs with disease status, and machine learning were combined to predict cytomegalovirus infection status. A later analysis re-analyzed previously published TCR beta repertoires from several hundred donors and added high-resolution HLA genotyping to study TCR occurrence patterns. In the later analysis, no new phenotypic data were used to find candidate immune exposures; instead, reliance was placed on TCR beta sequences and their occurrence across donors. An earlier analysis of 587 of the donors applied high-throughput TCR beta sequencing to assess whether each TCR beta V gene segment acted as functional or pseudogenic. Donor age, sex, ethnicity and CMV serostatus were collected together with the repertoire data. A later genetic analysis used genome-wide SNP genotypes for about three fifths of the 666 donors, treating that subset as a discovery cohort. All discovery cohort repertoires had been generated using a single sequencing platform. Class I and class II HLA loci were covered by the typing at four-digit resolution. Typing coverage varied by locus: about 629-640 donors for A, B, C, DRB1 and DQB1; approximately 500 for DQA1; about 570 for DPA1; more than 450 for DPB1. Because of strong linkage in the cohort, roughly five DR-DQ haplotypes were treated as single units for association and clustering. Among over 350 genotyped donors of the cohort, an average of approximately 240,000 unique TCR beta nucleotide sequences were sequenced per donor, roughly 20% of them non-productive. What the research found in general, with its limitations: Because HLA typing was unavailable for some donors at each locus, only the typed subset was used in association tests. Because counts were too low, 15 to 20 rarely observed V segments, including chromosome 9 orphons, were excluded from the earlier analysis of around 590 of the donors. A total of 164 TCR beta chains were listed by the study as associated with cytomegalovirus. In a later genetic analysis, fewer N-insertions in productive TCRs were reported among donors in an Asian-associated ancestry cluster than the roughly 670-donor mean. According to the authors, the approach could potentially be generalized to other disease states and immunological phenotypes. In a later analysis, TCR association rates were found to vary across HLA loci, with the most associated TCRs seen for DRB1 alleles and the fewest for HLA-C alleles. A later analysis associated 17,000 or so TCR beta sequences with specific HLA alleles at a false discovery rate of 0.05. Immune exposure information for the cohort was limited to CMV serostatus. Correlated functional status among segregating V segments might be attributable to linkage disequilibrium, but an unknown experimental factor could not be ruled out. Three of the identified cytomegalovirus-associated TCR beta chains were confirmed in vitro to be specific for cytomegalovirus antigens. A group of highly shared sequence variants was considered likely to be a technical artifact of the sequencing pipeline. While some public TCRs were present in many individuals, most TCR sequences turned up only very rarely across donors. A further reported finding was that TCR beta sequences accurately predicted the HLA-A and HLA-B alleles for most subjects in the first cohort. A later analysis reported that several top co-occurrence clusters appeared linked to parvovirus B19, influenza, CMV and Epstein-Barr virus. Broadly in line with IMGT annotations, most TCR beta V segments showed up in productive rearrangements about 90% or about 30% of the time in an earlier analysis of approximately 600 of the donors. A later genetic analysis associated a missense DCLRE1C variant with V-gene and J-gene trimming of TCR beta chains, and an independent cohort replicated the association. Assigning TCR associations to individual alleles was difficult when HLA alleles, especially DR and DQ, strongly co-occurred. Most CMV-associated TCR beta chains appeared to be HLA-restricted in a later analysis, and the HLA associations seemed to be driven largely by CMV exposure. Presence/absence analyses assumed roughly uniform sequencing depth across donors, an assumption that may not hold. This cohort had only TCR beta chains sequenced, and the lack of alpha or paired-chain data limited which features could be detected. Compared with equally common non-associated chains, HLA-associated TCR beta chains in a later analysis were more clonally expanded and had lower generation probabilities. The 87-base-pair reads could not distinguish some IMGT-functional V segments, including TRBV6-2 and TRBV6-3, so those segments were excluded. Cytomegalovirus status was reported to be diagnosed by the classifier with high specificity and sensitivity in both the original and validation cohorts.

The cohort comprised hundreds of healthy bone marrow donors. Cohort members were all nominally healthy when sampled, although unrecorded immune exposures were likely present. The donor was CMV seronegative and belonged to the group of more than 300 seronegative cohort members. Every donor gave a peripheral blood sample, and the peripheral blood mononuclear cells from that sample were used for TCR beta sequencing. The Qiagen DNeasy Blood Extraction Kit was used to extract genomic DNA from the blood cell samples. V and J lose 5 bases and 3 bases, and a span of 14 bases separates them. The CDR3 contains 14 residues, cysteine and phenylalanine counted. The only DNA kept is the CDR3, 42 bases in frame from the first base. CDR1 GTSNPN and CDR2 SVGIG are derived from the germline V gene (reference sequence). To prepare the library, the immunoSEQ multiplex PCR assay was applied. A mixture of 60 forward primers for TCR Vbeta segments and 13 reverse primers for TCR Jbeta segments was used in the multiplex PCR. A multiplex PCR assay on genomic DNA amplified the CDR3 region of rearranged TCR beta genes. The Illumina HiSeq System was used to sequence the amplified TCR beta libraries as 87-base-pair reads. The study's own analysis went as follows. A later analysis counted approximately 74 million unique TCR beta chains across the roughly 700 repertoires, and roughly 11 million of these chains were shared by at least two donors. A nearest-neighbor algorithm error-corrected the raw reads and collapsed the reads into unique sequences, merging closely related sequences to remove PCR and sequencing errors. CDR3 sequences were aligned to IMGT reference sequences to assign V, D and J gene segments. For a sequence to be retained, at least a six-nucleotide match to both a V gene segment and a J gene segment was required. Rearrangements were called productive when the CDR3 lacked stop codons and stayed in frame with V and J; all others were non-productive. Following IMGT convention, CDR3 was defined as the stretch from the second conserved V-encoded cysteine to the conserved J-encoded phenylalanine. The earlier analysis of about 620 of the donors excluded sequences that lacked an unambiguous match to a single V gene segment. In an earlier analysis of 587 of the donors, a V segment was called functional when productive rearrangements were above 56.7%, and segregating when the standard deviation between donors exceeded 5%. A statistical classification framework was developed to diagnose cytomegalovirus status using the catalog of TCR beta chain sequences. V and J gene assignment, in a later analysis, came from comparing TCR nucleotide sequences with IMGT/GENE-DB human TR gene sequences. A later analysis assigned CDR3 sequences and most-parsimonious VDJ recombination scenarios with the TCRdist pipeline. In a later analysis, every TCR beta chain was defined by the combination of its CDR3 amino acid sequence and its V-gene family, and reads without a unique V-gene family were dropped. In a later analysis, 550 to 650 highly shared, low-generation-probability nucleotide sequences were removed to address suspected cross-contamination and a sequencing artifact. In a later analysis, a clonal expansion index was calculated for each public chain from normalized within-repertoire ranks of inferred template counts. Generation probabilities in a later analysis came from a VDJ recombination model fitted to out-of-frame rearrangements, and those results were checked against IGoR. Hypergeometric tests were used in a later analysis to score TCR-TCR, TCR-HLA and TCR-CMV co-occurrence, with a repertoire-size bias correction applied to the TCR pairs. In a later analysis, false discovery rates were estimated by permuting HLA or CMV assignments 20 times. A later analysis grouped co-occurring TCRs with DBSCAN, adding TCRdist sequence similarity when clustering within HLA-allele-positive subsets. Co-occurrence clustering excluded repertoires with fewer than 30,000 or more than 120,000 public chains, plus five with anomalous nucleotide sharing. Entries here come from immuneACCESS through TCRdb and include only in-frame sequences with V and J called. Some clones fail to appear in such tables; in the studies checked, an unresolved V gene covers under half of the shortfall, and the cause of the remainder is unknown. D and trimming come from the DNA, and the V and J calls and clone size come from that table. The sample records under 150,000 clones, 77% of which are singletons. About 1.4% of the sample belongs to the ten largest clones.

This clone is a singleton in its sample. The clone's antigen remains unknown. Base qualities are not at hand, and no much larger clone is one base apart. The receptor was derived from a woman in her thirties or forties in good health and CMV-seronegative. The chain couples TRBV30 to TRBJ2-4; the D segment cannot be called with confidence. The material sequenced was PBMCs. Here is the DNA: TGTGCCTGGGGCCGGCTAGTTAGCAAAAACATTCAGTACTTC. This codes for CAWGRLVSKNIQYF.